This T cell receptor beta chain originates from a study of CD8+ T cells in alopecia areata (dated by TCRdb to between 2017 and 2018). About the investigation overall: In both human patients and the C3H/HeJ mouse model, the study applied high-throughput TCRbeta sequencing to look at T cell clonal expansion in alopecia areata. Scalp tissue and sorted CD4+ and CD8+ peripheral blood T cells from patchy and totalis/universalis alopecia areata patients and from healthy controls were covered by human TCRbeta sequencing. Clonality in the scalp was compared among normal scalp (n=4), patchy alopecia areata scalp (n=8), and alopecia totalis/universalis scalp (n=8). RNA came from the PAXgene miRNA kit for fixed scalp, the miRNeasy kit for PBMCs, and the RNeasy kit for mouse skin. Amplification of TCRbeta CDR3 regions was done by immunoSEQ multiplex PCR using 35 Vbeta forward primers and 13 Jbeta reverse primers.

Findings and caveats that apply to the study as a whole: Unlike mouse skin, where gammadelta T cells dominate, normal human skin contains resident alphabeta T cells that get sequenced too, which complicates analysis of the scalp TCR repertoire. Compared with mice, TCR sequences shared between patients were less clear, possibly partly because of HLA diversity across the patient population. Lesional scalp, especially in alopecia totalis/universalis, showed higher clonality and more expanded CD8+ clones than normal scalp, suggesting antigenic drive.

Lesional scalp punch biopsies and peripheral blood were collected from alopecia areata patients. PBMCs were separated by density centrifugation and stained for CD3, CD4 and CD8, after which CD4+ and CD8+ T cells were sorted on a FACSAria. Untreated alopecia areata patients were recruited as part of a multicenter biomarker study. In four or five patients from the biomarker study, the blood CD8+ T cells went through an additional sort into NKG2D-low and NKG2D-high fractions. Library preparation was by the immunoSEQ multiplex PCR assay. RNA was extracted from all samples and reverse transcribed into cDNA as template for TCR sequencing. SuperScript III was used for first-strand cDNA synthesis, primed with a 2:1 mix of oligo-dT and random hexamers. A synthetic immune receptor repertoire was used to assess amplification bias, and residual bias was removed computationally. The authors processed their data as follows. Raw reads were preprocessed for error removal, and CDR3 was defined according to IMGT conventions as running from the conserved cysteine to phenylalanine. Clonality was calculated as 1 minus Shannon entropy normalized by log2 of the number of productive unique TCRs. Whether each scalp clone was CD4 or CD8 was inferred by checking scalp TCRbeta sequences against the CD4 and CD8 repertoires from sorted blood. TCRdb provides this immuneACCESS table in a form limited to in-frame rearrangements. Some clones are lacking; in checked studies, under half of them reflect an unresolved V gene, and why the rest are absent is not known. V, J and clone size reflect that table, while D and trimming were determined from the DNA. The sample table records about 100,000 clones; 45% to 60% of these occur just once. About 23% of the sample is in the top ten clones.

Of note for this clone: What this receptor recognizes is not known. The sample holds no much larger clone one base away, and base qualities are not on file.

Trimming costs V 7 bases and J 4 bases, and their ends lie 8 bases apart. From cysteine to phenylalanine, the CDR3 is 11 amino acids long. The DNA shown is the 33-base CDR3, in frame from base 1. According to the germline V gene, CDR1 reads LGHNT and CDR2 reads FRNRAP. This TCR derives from a human donor with alopecia areata. Sequencing was performed on NKG2D-low CD8+ T cells sorted from blood. This specimen's cell subset or site label, interpreted: sorted CD8+ NKG2D-low blood T cells. The chain employs TRBV12-5 and TRBJ2-7, with the D gene call left open. At the DNA level, the sequence is TGTGCTAGTGATGAAGGGTACGAGCAGTACTTC. Its protein reads: CASDEGYEQYF.